This T cell receptor (beta chain) was found in a study of cytomegalovirus exposure and HLA in healthy donors. Overall study: The approximately 120 validation repertoires, a later analysis reported, used the same platform as the 550 to 700 repertoires from the first cohort. Study conclusions and caveats: Per published reports, the classifier diagnosed cytomegalovirus status with high specificity and sensitivity. The majority of TCR sequences were rare, yet some public TCRs appeared in many donors. Cytomegalovirus association was listed for about 160 TCR beta chains.

The germline V gene encodes CDR1 MDHEN and CDR2 SYDVKM. V lost 2 bases and J lost 4, with 12 bases in between. The CDR3 has 15 amino acids. Note on this clone: Antigen: not known.

Repertoires were generated with immunoSEQ multiplex PCR, while TCRdb's copy carries only in-frame clones and drops some. The sample consists of 65,000 or so clones, around 92% of them appearing once. The V gene is TRBV28, the J gene TRBJ2-1, with D perhaps TRBD2 (5 bases). The sample was PBMCs. The TCR originated in a woman between 18 and 29 years old in good health and CMV-seronegative. As DNA, the CDR3 is TGTGCCAGCAGTTTAGGACTCGATCATTACAATGAGCAGTTCTTC. This translates into CASSLGLDHYNEQFF.